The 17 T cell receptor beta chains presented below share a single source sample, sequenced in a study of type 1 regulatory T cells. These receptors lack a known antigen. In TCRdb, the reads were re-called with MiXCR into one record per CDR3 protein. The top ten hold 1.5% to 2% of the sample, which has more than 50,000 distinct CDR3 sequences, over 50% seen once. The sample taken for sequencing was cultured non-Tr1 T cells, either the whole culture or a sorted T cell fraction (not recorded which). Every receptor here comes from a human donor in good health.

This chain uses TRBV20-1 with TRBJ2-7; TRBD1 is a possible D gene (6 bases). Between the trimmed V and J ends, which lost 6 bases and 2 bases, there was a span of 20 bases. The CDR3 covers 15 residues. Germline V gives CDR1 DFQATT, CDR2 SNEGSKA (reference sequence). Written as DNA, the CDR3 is TGCAGTGCCAAACTCTCGGGACATTCCCCCTACGAGCAGTACTTC. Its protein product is CSAKLSGHSPYEQYF.

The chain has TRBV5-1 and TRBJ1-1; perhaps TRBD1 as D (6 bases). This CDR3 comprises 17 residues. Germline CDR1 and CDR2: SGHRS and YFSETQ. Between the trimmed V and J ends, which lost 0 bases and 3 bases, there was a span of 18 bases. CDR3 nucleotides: TGCGCCAGCAGCTTGGCCGTGGGGGGCACAGTCGACACTGAAGCTTTCTTT. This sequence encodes CASSLAVGGTVDTEAFF.

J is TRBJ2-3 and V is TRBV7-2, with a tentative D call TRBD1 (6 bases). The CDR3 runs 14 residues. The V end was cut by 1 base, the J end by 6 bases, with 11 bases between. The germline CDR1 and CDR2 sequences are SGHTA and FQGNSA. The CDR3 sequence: CASSLVPGADTQYF. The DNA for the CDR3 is TGTGCCAGCAGCTTAGTACCAGGGGCGGATACGCAGTATTTT.

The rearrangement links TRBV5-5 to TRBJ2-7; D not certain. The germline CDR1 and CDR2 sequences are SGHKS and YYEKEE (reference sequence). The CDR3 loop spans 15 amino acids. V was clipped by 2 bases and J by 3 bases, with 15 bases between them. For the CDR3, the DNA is TGTGCCAGCAGCTTAGTACCACGAGATCACTACGAGCAGTACTTC. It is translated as CASSLVPRDHYEQYF. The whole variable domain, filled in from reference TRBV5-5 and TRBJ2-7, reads DAGVTQSPTHLIKTRGQQVTLRCSPISGHKSVSWYQQVLGQGPQFIFQYYEKEERGRGNFPDRFSARQFPNYSSELNVNALLLGDSALYLCASSLVPRDHYEQYFGPGTRLTVT.

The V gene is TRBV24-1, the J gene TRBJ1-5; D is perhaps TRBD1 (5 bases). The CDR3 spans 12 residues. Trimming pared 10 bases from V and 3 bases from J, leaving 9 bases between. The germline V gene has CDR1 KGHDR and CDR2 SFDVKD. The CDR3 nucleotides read TGTGCCACGCAGGGTTCCAATCAGCCCCAGCATTTT. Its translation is CATQGSNQPQHF.

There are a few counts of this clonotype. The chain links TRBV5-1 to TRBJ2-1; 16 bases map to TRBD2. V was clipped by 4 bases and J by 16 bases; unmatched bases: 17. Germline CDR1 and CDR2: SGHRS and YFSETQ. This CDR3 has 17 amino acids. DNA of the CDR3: TGCGCCAGCAGCCCCCGACAGGGGACTAGCGGGAGGGCCGGGGCCTTCTTC. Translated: CASSPRQGTSGRAGAFF. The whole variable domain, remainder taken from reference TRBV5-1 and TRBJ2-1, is KAGVTQTPRYLIKTRGQQVTLSCSPISGHRSVSWYQQTPGQGLQFLFEYFSETQRNKGNFPGRFSGRQFSNSRSEMNVSTLELGDSALYLCASSPRQGTSGRAGAFFGPGTRLTVL.

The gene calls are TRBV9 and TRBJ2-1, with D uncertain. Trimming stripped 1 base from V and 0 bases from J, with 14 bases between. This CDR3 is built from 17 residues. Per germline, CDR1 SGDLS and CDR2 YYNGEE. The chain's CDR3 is CASSVTYFARSYNEQFF. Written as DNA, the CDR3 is TGTGCCAGCAGCGTAACCTATTTTGCACGCTCCTACAATGAGCAGTTCTTC.

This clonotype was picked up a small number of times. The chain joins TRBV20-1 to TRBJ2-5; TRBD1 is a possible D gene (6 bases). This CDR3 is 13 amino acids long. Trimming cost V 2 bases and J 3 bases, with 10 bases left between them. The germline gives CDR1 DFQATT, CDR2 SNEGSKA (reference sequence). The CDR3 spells CSARPGDKETQYF. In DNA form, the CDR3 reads TGCAGTGCTAGACCAGGGGATAAAGAGACCCAGTACTTC.

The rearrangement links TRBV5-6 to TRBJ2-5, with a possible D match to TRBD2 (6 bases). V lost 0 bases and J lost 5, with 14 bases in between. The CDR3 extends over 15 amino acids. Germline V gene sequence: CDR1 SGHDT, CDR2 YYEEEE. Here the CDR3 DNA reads TGTGCCAGCAGCTTGGGGTTAGCGGATCAGGAGACCCAGTACTTC. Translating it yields CASSLGLADQETQYF.

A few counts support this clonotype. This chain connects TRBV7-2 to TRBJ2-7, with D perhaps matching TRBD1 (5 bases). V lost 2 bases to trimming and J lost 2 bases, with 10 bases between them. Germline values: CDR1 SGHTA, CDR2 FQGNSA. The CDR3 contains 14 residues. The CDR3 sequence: CASSLSRTTYEQYF. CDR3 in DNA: TGTGCCAGCAGCTTATCGCGGACAACCTACGAGCAGTACTTC.

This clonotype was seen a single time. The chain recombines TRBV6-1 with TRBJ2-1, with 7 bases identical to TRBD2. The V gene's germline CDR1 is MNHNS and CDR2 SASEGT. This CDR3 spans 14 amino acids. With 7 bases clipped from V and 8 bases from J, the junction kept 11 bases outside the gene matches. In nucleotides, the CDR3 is TGTGCCAGCATGAGGGACTACAGGATCTATGAGCAGTTCTTC. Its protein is CASMRDYRIYEQFF.

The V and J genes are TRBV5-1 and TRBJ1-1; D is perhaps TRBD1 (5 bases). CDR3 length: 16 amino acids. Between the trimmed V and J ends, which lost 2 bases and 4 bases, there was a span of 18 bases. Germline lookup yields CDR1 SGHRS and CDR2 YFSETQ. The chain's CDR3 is CASSFDWGSGGTEAFF. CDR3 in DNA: TGCGCCAGCAGCTTTGATTGGGGTTCCGGGGGCACTGAAGCTTTCTTT. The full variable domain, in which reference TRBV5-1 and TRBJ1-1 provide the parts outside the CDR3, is KAGVTQTPRYLIKTRGQQVTLSCSPISGHRSVSWYQQTPGQGLQFLFEYFSETQRNKGNFPGRFSGRQFSNSRSEMNVSTLELGDSALYLCASSFDWGSGGTEAFFGQGTRLTVV.

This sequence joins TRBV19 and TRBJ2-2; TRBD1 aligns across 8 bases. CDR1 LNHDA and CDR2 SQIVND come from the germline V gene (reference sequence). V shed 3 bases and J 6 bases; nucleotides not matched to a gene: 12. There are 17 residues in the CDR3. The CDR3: CASSISSGRGRAGELFF. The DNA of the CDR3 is TGTGCCAGTAGTATCTCGTCGGGCAGGGGGCGGGCCGGGGAGCTGTTTTTT.

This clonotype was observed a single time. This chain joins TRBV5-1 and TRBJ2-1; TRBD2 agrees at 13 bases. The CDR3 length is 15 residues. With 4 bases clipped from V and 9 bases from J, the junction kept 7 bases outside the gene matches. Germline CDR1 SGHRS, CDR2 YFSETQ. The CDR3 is CASSAGGLAGPEQFF. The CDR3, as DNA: TGCGCCAGCAGCGCCGGGGGACTAGCGGGACCTGAGCAGTTCTTC. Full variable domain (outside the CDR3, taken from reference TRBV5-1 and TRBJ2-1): KAGVTQTPRYLIKTRGQQVTLSCSPISGHRSVSWYQQTPGQGLQFLFEYFSETQRNKGNFPGRFSGRQFSNSRSEMNVSTLELGDSALYLCASSAGGLAGPEQFFGPGTRLTVL.

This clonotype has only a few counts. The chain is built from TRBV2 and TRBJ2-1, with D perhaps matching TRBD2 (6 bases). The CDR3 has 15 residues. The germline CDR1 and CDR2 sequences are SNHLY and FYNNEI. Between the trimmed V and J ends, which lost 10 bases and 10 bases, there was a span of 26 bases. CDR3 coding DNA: TGTGCCACCCTCGGGGGACGGGACTCTGGGAGAGAGCAGTTCTTC. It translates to CATLGGRDSGREQFF.

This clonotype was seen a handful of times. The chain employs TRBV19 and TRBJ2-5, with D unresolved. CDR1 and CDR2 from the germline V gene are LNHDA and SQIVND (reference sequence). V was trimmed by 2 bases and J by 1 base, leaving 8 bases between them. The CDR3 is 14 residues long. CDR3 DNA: TGTGCCAGTAGTATAACTGGGGTCCAAGAGACCCAGTACTTC. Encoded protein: CASSITGVQETQYF. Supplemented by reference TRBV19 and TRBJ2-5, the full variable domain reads DGGITQSPKYLFRKEGQNVTLSCEQNLNHDAMYWYRQDPGQGLRLIYYSQIVNDFQKGDIAEGYSVSREKKESFPLTVTSAQKNPTAFYLCASSITGVQETQYFGPGTRLLVL.

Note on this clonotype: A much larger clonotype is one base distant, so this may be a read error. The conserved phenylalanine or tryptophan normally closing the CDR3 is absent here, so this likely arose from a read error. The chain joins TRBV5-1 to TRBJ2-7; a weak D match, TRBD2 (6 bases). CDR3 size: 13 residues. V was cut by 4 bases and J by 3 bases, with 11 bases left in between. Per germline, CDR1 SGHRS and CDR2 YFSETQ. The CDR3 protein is CASSPTDYYEQYL. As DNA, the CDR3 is TGCGCCAGCAGCCCCACGGACTACTACGAGCAGTACTTA.